The sequence of this T cell receptor beta chain was determined in a study of regulatory T cells in long-lasting Graves disease. This clonotype was picked up one time. Antigen specificity is unknown. Through Arm-PCR of CDR3 regions and iRepertoire HTBI primers, TCR beta libraries were built. A single record per CDR3 protein comes from TCRdb applying MiXCR to the multiplex PCR reads. The repertoire includes almost 450,000 distinct CDR3 sequences, 16% of them detected once, and about 10% sits in the top ten. Noted time point: newly diagnosed GD, antithyroid drugs for less than 3 months. Following extraction of RNA from PBMCs, that RNA was used to make the TCR library. Graves' disease diagnoses followed American Thyroid Association guidelines. Overall study findings and caveats: Among samples with persistent disease, TRBV28, TRBJ1-2 and TRBJ2-5 were favored.

Germline V gene sequence: CDR1 MNHEY, CDR2 SMNVEV (reference sequence). This CDR3 region has 15 residues. With 3 bases removed from V and 6 bases from J, the gap between germline ends came to 17 bases. This sample was shared with a second study, whose subject was T cells in Graves' hyperthyroidism and ophthalmopathy. Per that study: Uncontrolled infection, other autoimmune disease, pregnancy or lactation barred patients from enrollment.

This clonotype originated in a woman in her twenties or thirties with Graves disease. This chain joins TRBV27 and TRBJ2-5, with unresolved D. The input for sequencing was peripheral blood mononuclear cells (PBMCs), taken at new diagnosis, from a patient treated with antithyroid drugs. Here the CDR3 reads CASSFSRQVIQTQYF. DNA for the CDR3: TGTGCCAGCAGTTTCTCTCGCCAGGTCATCCAGACCCAGTACTTC.